The clone carrying this T cell receptor beta chain was found a few times. Its cognate antigen is unknown. The germline CDR1 and CDR2 sequences are LGHNA and YSLEER. The length of the CDR3 is 17 residues. V lost 1 base, J lost 0 bases, and 12 bases lay in between. Preparation of the TCRbeta library was carried out with unique molecular identifiers. TCRdb recomputed calls from the PCR reads with MiXCR, one row per CDR3 protein. The table records some 350,000 distinct CDR3 sequences, 15% to 20% of them present only once. The data derive from a study of T-cell reconstitution after alpha-beta-depleted transplantation in children. Overall study findings and caveats: Fresh T-cell production supplied most of the T-cell counts and diversity seen one year after transplant. Reportedly, roughly two months post-transplant, alpha-beta T cells arose from several hundred expanded graft clones. Elevated TCRbeta diversity at day 60 was traced, in some patients, to surviving recipient T cells and thymic progenitors.

This TCR was sampled from a male patient aged 2 to 9 who had a stem cell transplant for acute lymphoblastic leukemia, so the T cells may come from the graft donor. The specimen comprised PBMCs, mostly from graft donor cells, sampled 360 days after TCRalphabeta/CD19-depleted stem cell transplant. The chain employs TRBV4-3 and TRBJ2-2; no definite D call. This CDR3 is CASSQGVRTSNTGELFF. The CDR3 nucleotides are TGCGCCAGCAGCCAAGGGGTCAGAACCTCGAACACCGGGGAGCTGTTTTTT.